This TCR beta chain stems from a study of blood T cells in healthy people across ages. Trimming left V 6 bases short and J 10 bases short, with 16 bases between. The CDR3 covers 13 residues. Primers used in a second PCR of about 6 to 11 cycles were a sample-barcoded 5' primer and a J-beta primer mix. TCRdb analysed the 5' RACE reads with MiXCR anew, one entry per CDR3 protein. This table has 550,000 to 700,000 distinct CDR3 sequences, roughly a quarter appearing once. This clonotype has a handful of counts. Sequenced input: blood. The receptor was derived from a woman between 65 and 79 years old in good health. The chain employs TRBV12-3 or TRBV12-4 and TRBJ2-1; tentatively, D is TRBD1 (5 bases). The DNA for the CDR3 is TGTGCCAGCAGCCACCGACAGTTTACCGAGCAGTTCTTC. It specifies CASSHRQFTEQFF.